This TCR beta chain was sequenced during a study of cytomegalovirus exposure and HLA in healthy donors. Study-level findings and limits: For most TCR sequences rarity was the rule, although some public TCRs occurred in many donors. In a later analysis, HLA-associated TCR beta chains were more clonally expanded than equally common others. TRBV6-2, TRBV6-3 and some other V segments were unresolvable in 87-base-pair reads. Most of the CMV-associated TCR beta chains (in a later analysis) appeared to be HLA-restricted.

The germline V gene has CDR1 SQVTM and CDR2 ANQGSEA. The CDR3 consists of 13 residues. The junction had 6 bases not matched to a gene; V was cut back by 7 bases and J by 1 base. About this clone itself: Its antigen is unidentified.

The PCR contained 60 Vbeta and 13 Jbeta primers. Measured with immunoSEQ multiplex PCR; TCRdb has only the in-frame clones, and not every one. The data hold some 130,000 clones, with roughly 80% observed a single time. The TCR originated in a young man in good health and CMV-seronegative. Sample: PBMCs. J is TRBJ2-5 and V is TRBV29-1; TRBD1 agrees at 7 bases. CDR3 in amino acids: CSARGQPQETQYF. The CDR3 nucleotides are TGCAGCGCCAGGGGACAGCCCCAAGAGACCCAGTACTTC.